The text below deals with one T cell receptor (beta chain). Germline loops: CDR1 LGHDT, CDR2 YNNKEL (reference sequence). Trimming stripped 4 bases from V and 7 bases from J, with 4 bases between. This CDR3 region has 11 residues. Measured with immunoSEQ multiplex PCR; TCRdb has only the in-frame clones, and not every one. The sample holds about 130,000 clones, approximately 88% seen once. The sample comes from a study of T cell responses to AZD1222 COVID-19 vaccine. Sample: peripheral blood, taken on day 0 of AZD1222 vaccination. This chain joins TRBV3-1 (or the pseudogene TRBV3-2) and TRBJ2-2; no reliable D call. The receptor's source is an adult in good health. The CDR3 here is CASSLFGELFF. In nucleotides, the CDR3 is TGTGCCAGCAGCCTCTTCGGGGAGCTGTTTTTT.